The clone carrying this T cell receptor (beta chain) came up once. Germline values: CDR1 MGHRA, CDR2 YSYEKL. The V and J ends lost 1 base and 7 bases, in that order; junction bases with no gene match: 7. There are 17 residues in the CDR3. The sample originates from a study of blood T cell repertoires in COVID-19. Sequenced by immunoSEQ multiplex PCR; TCRdb stores in-frame clones only, minus some. The data contain over 150,000 clones, 88% of them seen just once; the ten biggest clones take up more than 8.5%. The sample comprised PBMCs or T cells enriched from blood (not recorded which). This TCR was sampled from a woman aged 18-29 years who had recovered from COVID-19. The chain links TRBV4-1 to TRBJ1-6; 10 positions match TRBD1. The CDR3 nucleotides are TGCGCCAGCAGCCAAGCCGGGACAGGGGTCATCAATTCACCCCTCCACTTT. The encoded protein is CASSQAGTGVINSPLHF.